This T cell receptor beta chain was retrieved from a study of PD-L1 blockade in urothelial cancer. Sequencing used immunoSEQ multiplex PCR; TCRdb keeps in-frame clones, though not all of them. Of some 41,000 clones detected, approximately 88% appear once; the ten largest clones hold 3.9%. Comment on this clone: Its antigen is undetermined.

The CDR3 is made up of 15 amino acids. Germline lookup yields CDR1 SEHNR and CDR2 FQNEAQ (reference sequence). V shed 5 bases and J shed 3 bases, with 14 bases lying between them. Findings and limits, study-wide: Durable-benefit patients had greater expansion of tumor-associated blood clones at 3 weeks.

Sampling of each patient yielded between 1 and 8 specimens, collected pretreatment and on-treatment. The V gene is TRBV7-9, the J gene TRBJ2-1; tentatively, D is TRBD2 (6 bases). Sequenced here: PBMCs, sampled around atezolizumab (anti-PD-L1) treatment. The receptor's source is a man older than 75 with urothelial cancer. The CDR3 sequence is CASSHGDFIYNEQFF. The CDR3 region has the DNA TGTGCCAGCAGCCACGGGGACTTTATCTACAATGAGCAGTTCTTC.